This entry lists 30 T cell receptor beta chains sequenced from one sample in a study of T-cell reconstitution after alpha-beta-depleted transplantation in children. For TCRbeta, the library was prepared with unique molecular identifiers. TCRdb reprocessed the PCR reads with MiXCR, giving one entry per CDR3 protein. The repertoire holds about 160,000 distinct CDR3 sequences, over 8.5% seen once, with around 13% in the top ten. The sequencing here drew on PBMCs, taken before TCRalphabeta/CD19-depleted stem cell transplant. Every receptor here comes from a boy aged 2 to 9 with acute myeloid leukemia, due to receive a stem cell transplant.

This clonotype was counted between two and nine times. The CDR3: CASSLSKGTGGTHKNIQYF. The CDR3 DNA sequence: TGTGCCAGCAGTTTATCAAAGGGTACGGGGGGCACCCACAAAAACATTCAGTACTTC. J is TRBJ2-4 and V is TRBV28; possibly TRBD2 for D (7 bases). Trimming cost V 1 base and J 3 bases, with 22 bases left between them. The germline CDR1 and CDR2 sequences are MDHEN and SYDVKM. The CDR3 has 19 residues.

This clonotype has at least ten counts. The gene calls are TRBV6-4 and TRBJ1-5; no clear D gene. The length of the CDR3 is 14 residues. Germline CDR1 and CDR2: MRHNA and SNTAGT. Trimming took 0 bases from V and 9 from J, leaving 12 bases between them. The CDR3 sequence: CASSDSMSGGPQHF. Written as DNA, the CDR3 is TGTGCCAGCAGTGACTCGATGTCGGGAGGGCCCCAGCATTTT.

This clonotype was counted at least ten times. The CDR3 DNA is TGTGCCAGCAGTGAAGCGCTGGGGACGGGATACGAGCAGTACTTC. This gives the protein CASSEALGTGYEQYF. This chain connects TRBV2 to TRBJ2-7; D could derive from TRBD1 or TRBD2 (5 bases each). The germline CDR1 and CDR2 sequences are SNHLY and FYNNEI. The CDR3 has 15 residues. Deletions cut 0 bases from V and 4 bases from J, with 13 bases between.

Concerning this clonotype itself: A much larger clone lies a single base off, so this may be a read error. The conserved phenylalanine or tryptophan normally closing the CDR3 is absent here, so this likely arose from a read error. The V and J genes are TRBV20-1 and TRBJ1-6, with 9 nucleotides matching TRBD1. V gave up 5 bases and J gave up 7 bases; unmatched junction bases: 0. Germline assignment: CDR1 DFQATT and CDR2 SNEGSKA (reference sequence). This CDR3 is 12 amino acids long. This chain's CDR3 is CSAGQGNSPLHS. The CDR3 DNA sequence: TGCAGTGCTGGACAGGGGAATTCACCCCTCCACTCT.

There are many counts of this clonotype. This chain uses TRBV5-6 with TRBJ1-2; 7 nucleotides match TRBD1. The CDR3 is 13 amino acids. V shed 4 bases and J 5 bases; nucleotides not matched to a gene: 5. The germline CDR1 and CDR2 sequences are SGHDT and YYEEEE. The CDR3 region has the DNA TGTGCCAGCAGCGAGGACAGGATGTATGGCTACACCTTC. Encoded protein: CASSEDRMYGYTF.

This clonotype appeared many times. The CDR3 loop is CASSSTSGRKDEQFF. The CDR3 region has the DNA TGTGCCAGCAGCTCGACTAGCGGGAGAAAAGATGAGCAGTTCTTC. V is TRBV7-9 and J is TRBJ2-1, with 12 bases that match TRBD2. The junction had 6 bases not matched to a gene; V was cut back by 4 bases and J by 8 bases. The CDR3 has 15 amino acids. The germline V gene has CDR1 SEHNR and CDR2 FQNEAQ (reference sequence).

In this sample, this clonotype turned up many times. CDR3 in amino acids: CASSPRDLGTDTQYF. CDR3 nucleotide sequence: TGTGCCAGCAGTCCCCGAGATTTGGGGACAGATACGCAGTATTTT. The V and J genes are TRBV12-3 or TRBV12-4 and TRBJ2-3; D is uncertain. The CDR3 has 15 residues. Trimming took off 5 bases at V and 3 bases at J, with 15 bases between the two ends.

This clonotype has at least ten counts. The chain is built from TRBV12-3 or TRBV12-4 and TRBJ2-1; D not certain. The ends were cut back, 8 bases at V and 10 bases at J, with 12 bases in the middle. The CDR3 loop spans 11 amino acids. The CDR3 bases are TGTGCCAGCGGCCCCACCCCCGAGCAGTTCTTC. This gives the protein CASGPTPEQFF.

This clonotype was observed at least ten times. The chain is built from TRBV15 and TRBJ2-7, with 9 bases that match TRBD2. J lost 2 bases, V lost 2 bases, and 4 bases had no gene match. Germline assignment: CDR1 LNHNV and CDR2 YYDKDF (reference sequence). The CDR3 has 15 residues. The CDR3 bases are TGTGCCACCAGCAGATTAGCGGGAGTGACCTACGAGCAGTACTTC. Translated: CATSRLAGVTYEQYF. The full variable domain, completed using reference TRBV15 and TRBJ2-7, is DAMVIQNPRYQVTQFGKPVTLSCSQTLNHNVMYWYQQKSSQAPKLLFHYYDKDFNNEADTPDNFQSRRPNTSFCFLDIRSPGLGDTAMYLCATSRLAGVTYEQYFGPGTRLTVT.

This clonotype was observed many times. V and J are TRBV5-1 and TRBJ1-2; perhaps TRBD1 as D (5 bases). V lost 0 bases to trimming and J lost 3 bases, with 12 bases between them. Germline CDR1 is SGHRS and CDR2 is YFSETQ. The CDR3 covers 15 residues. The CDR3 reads CASSLGGPTDYGYTF. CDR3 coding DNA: TGCGCCAGCAGCTTGGGGGGACCGACCGACTATGGCTACACCTTC.

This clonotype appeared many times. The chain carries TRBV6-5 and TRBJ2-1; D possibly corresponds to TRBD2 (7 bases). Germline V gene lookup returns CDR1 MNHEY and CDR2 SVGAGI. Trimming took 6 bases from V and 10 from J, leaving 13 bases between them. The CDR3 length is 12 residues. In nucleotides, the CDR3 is TGTGCCAGCAGGCTGTCGGGGGGCGAGCAGTTCTTC. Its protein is CASRLSGGEQFF.

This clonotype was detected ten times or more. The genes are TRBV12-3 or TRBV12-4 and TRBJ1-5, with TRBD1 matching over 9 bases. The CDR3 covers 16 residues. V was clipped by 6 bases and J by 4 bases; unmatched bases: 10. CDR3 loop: CASSDGQGTKNQPQHF. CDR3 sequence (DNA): TGTGCCAGCAGCGACGGACAGGGGACAAAAAATCAGCCCCAGCATTTT.

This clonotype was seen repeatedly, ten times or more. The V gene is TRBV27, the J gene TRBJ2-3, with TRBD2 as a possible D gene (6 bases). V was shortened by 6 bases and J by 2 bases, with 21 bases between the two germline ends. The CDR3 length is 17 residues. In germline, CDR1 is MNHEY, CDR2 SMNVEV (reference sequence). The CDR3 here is CASRGLRPLQNTDTQYF. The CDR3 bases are TGTGCCAGCAGGGGACTGAGACCACTTCAAAACACAGATACGCAGTATTTT.

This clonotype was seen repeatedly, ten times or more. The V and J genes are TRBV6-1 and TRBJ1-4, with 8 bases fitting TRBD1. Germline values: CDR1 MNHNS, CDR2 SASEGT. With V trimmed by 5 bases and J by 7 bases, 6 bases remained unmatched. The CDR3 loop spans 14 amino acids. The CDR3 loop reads CASSKTGEAEKLFF. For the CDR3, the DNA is TGTGCCAGCAGTAAGACAGGGGAAGCTGAAAAACTGTTTTTT.

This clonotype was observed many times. The CDR3 here is CASRGQDSYNEQFF. In DNA form, the CDR3 reads TGCGCCAGCAGGGGACAGGATTCCTACAATGAGCAGTTCTTC. This sequence joins TRBV5-1 and TRBJ2-1; 8 bases fit TRBD1. V shed 5 bases and J 1 base; nucleotides not matched to a gene: 2. Germline CDR1 SGHRS, CDR2 YFSETQ. The CDR3 spans 14 residues.

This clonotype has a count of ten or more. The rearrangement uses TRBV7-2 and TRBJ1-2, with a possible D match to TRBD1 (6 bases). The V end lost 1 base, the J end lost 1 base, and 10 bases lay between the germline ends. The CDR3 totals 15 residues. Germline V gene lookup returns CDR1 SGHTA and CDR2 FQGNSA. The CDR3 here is CASSLGYRVNYGYTF. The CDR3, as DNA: TGTGCCAGCAGCTTAGGCTACAGGGTTAACTATGGCTACACCTTC.

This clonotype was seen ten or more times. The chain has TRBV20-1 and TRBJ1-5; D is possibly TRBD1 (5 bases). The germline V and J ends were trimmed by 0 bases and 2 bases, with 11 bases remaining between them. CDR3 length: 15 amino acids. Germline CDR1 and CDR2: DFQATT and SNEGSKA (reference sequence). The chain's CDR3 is CSAREGEAGNQPQHF. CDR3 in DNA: TGCAGTGCTAGAGAAGGGGAGGCAGGCAATCAGCCCCAGCATTTT.

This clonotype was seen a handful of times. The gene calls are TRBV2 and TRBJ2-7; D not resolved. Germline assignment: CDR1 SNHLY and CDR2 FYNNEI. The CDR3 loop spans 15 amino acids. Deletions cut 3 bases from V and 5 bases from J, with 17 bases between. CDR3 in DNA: TGTGCCAGCAGTGAGGTCATGAATAACAGCCACGAGCAGTACTTC. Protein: CASSEVMNNSHEQYF.

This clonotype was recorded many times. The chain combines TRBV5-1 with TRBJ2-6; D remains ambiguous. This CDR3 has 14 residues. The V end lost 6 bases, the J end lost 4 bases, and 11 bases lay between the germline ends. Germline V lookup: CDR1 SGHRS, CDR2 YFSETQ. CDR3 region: CASTPAQGANVLTF. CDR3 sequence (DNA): TGCGCCAGCACACCGGCGCAGGGGGCCAACGTCCTGACTTTC. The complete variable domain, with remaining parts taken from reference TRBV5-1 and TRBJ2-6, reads KAGVTQTPRYLIKTRGQQVTLSCSPISGHRSVSWYQQTPGQGLQFLFEYFSETQRNKGNFPGRFSGRQFSNSRSEMNVSTLELGDSALYLCASTPAQGANVLTFGAGSRLTVL.

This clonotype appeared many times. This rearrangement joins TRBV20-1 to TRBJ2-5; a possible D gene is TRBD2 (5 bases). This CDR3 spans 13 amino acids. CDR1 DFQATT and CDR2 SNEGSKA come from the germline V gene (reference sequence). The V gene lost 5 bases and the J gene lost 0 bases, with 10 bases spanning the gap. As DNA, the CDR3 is TGCAGTGCTCTCGGGGTGGACCAAGAGACCCAGTACTTC. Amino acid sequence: CSALGVDQETQYF.

DNA of the CDR3: TGTGCCAGCAGCCGCTCGGGGGGAATAGGTGAAGCTTTCTTT. Translating gives CASSRSGGIGEAFF. The chain has TRBV3-1 and TRBJ1-1; possible D gene TRBD1, 5 bases. Germline V gene lookup returns CDR1 LGHDT and CDR2 YNNKEL (reference sequence). The CDR3 spans 14 residues. The V gene lost 4 bases and the J gene lost 7 bases, with 16 bases spanning the gap. The entire variable domain, with the rest obtained from reference TRBV3-1 and TRBJ1-1, is as follows: DTAVSQTPKYLVTQMGNDKSIKCEQNLGHDTMYWYKQDSKKFLKIMFSYNNKELIINETVPNRFSPKSPDKAHLNLHINSLELGDSAVYFCASSRSGGIGEAFFGQGTRLTVV.

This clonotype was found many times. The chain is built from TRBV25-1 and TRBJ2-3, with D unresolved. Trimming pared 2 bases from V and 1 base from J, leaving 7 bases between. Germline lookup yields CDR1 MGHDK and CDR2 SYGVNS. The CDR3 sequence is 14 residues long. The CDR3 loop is CASSERPGTDTQYF. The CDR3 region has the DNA TGTGCCAGCAGTGAACGACCGGGCACAGATACGCAGTATTTT.

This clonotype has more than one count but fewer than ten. The CDR3 reads CASSAQGINQPQHF. CDR3 DNA sequence: TGTGCCAGCAGCGCACAGGGCATCAATCAGCCCCAGCATTTT. V and J are TRBV7-2 and TRBJ1-5, with a possible D match to TRBD1 (6 bases). V lost 5 bases, J lost 3 bases, and 11 bases lay in between. Germline V CDR1 and CDR2: SGHTA, FQGNSA. The CDR3 is 14 residues long.

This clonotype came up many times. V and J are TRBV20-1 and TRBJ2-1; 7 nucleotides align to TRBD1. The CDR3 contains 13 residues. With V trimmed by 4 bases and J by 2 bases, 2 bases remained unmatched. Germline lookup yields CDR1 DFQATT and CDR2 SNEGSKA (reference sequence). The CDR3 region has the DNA TGCAGTGCTATCGGGACAGCCTACAATGAGCAGTTCTTC. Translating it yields CSAIGTAYNEQFF.

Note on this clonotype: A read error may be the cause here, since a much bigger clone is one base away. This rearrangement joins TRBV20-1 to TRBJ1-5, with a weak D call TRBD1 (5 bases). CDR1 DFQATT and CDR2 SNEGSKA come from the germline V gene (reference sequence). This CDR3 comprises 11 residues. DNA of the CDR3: TGCAGGGCAGGGCAGATGCAGCCCCAGCATTTT. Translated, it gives CRAGQMQPQHF.

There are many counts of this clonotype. The CDR3: CASSEGTSGVFDTQYF. The CDR3, as DNA: TGTGCCAGCAGTGAAGGGACTAGCGGGGTTTTCGATACGCAGTATTTT. The chain uses TRBV2 and TRBJ2-3; 12 nucleotides line up with TRBD2. Germline CDR1 SNHLY, CDR2 FYNNEI. The CDR3 has 16 amino acids. V shed 1 base and J 6 bases; nucleotides not matched to a gene: 5.

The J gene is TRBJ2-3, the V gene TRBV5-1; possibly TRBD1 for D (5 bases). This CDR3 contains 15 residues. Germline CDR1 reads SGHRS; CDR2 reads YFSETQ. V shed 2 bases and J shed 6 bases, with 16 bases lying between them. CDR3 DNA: TGCGCCAGCAGCTTCAGTTTGGGGCCCACGGATACGCAGTATTTT. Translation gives CASSFSLGPTDTQYF.

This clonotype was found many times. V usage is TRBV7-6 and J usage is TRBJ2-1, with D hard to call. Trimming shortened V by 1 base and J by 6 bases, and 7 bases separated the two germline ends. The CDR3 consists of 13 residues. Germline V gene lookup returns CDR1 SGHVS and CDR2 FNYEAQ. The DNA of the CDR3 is TGTGCCAGCAGCTTAGGACCCGTCAATGAGCAGTTCTTC. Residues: CASSLGPVNEQFF.

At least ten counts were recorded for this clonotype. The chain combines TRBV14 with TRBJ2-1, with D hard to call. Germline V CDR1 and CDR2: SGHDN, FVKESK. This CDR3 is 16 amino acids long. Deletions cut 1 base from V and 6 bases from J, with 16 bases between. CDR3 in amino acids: CASSQVRTVFPNEQFF. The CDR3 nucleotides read TGTGCCAGCAGCCAAGTAAGAACCGTTTTCCCCAATGAGCAGTTCTTC.

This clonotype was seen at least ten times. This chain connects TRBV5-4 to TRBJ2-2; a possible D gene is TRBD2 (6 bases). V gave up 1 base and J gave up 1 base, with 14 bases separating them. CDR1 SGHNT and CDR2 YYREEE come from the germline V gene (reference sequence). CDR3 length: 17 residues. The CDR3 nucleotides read TGTGCCAGCAGCTTGAACCGCGGGACTCAGAACACCGGGGAGCTGTTTTTT. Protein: CASSLNRGTQNTGELFF.